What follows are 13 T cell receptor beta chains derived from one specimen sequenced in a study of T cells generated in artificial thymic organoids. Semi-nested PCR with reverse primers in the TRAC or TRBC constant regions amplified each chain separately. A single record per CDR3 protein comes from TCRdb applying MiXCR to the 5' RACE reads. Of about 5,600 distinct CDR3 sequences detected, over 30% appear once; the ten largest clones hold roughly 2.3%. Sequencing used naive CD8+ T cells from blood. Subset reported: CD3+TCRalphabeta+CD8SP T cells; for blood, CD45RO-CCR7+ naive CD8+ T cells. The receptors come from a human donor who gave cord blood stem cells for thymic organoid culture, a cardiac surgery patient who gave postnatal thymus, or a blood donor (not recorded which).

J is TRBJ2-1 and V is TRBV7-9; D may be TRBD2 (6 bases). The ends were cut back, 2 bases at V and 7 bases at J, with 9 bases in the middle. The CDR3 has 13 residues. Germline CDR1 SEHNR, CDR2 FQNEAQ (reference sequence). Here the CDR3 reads CASSLMRDNEQFF. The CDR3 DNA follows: TGTGCCAGCAGCTTAATGCGGGATAATGAGCAGTTCTTC.

The CDR3 DNA sequence: TGTGCCAGCAGTTTATATTTAGGGAACACCGGGGAGCTGTTTTTT. Translated: CASSLYLGNTGELFF. V gene TRBV27 combines with J gene TRBJ2-2, with D uncertain. Germline V gives CDR1 MNHEY, CDR2 SMNVEV (reference sequence). There are 15 residues in the CDR3. Trimming took off 1 base at V and 1 base at J, with 7 bases between the two ends.

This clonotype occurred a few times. The CDR3 is CASSQTLWGGDTGELFF. The CDR3 DNA sequence: TGTGCCAGCAGCCAGACGTTGTGGGGGGGGGATACCGGGGAGCTGTTTTTT. This sequence joins TRBV4-2 and TRBJ2-2, with 7 bases fitting TRBD2. Germline V gene lookup returns CDR1 LGHNA and CDR2 YNFKEQ. With V trimmed by 3 bases and J by 5 bases, 12 bases remained unmatched. The CDR3 is made up of 17 amino acids.

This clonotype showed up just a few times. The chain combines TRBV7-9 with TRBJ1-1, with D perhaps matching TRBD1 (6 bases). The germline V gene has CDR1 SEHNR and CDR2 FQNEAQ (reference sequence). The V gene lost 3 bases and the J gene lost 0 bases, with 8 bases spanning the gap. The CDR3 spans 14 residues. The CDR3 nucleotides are TGTGCCAGCAGCTTGGACAGCATGAACACTGAAGCTTTCTTT. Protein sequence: CASSLDSMNTEAFF.

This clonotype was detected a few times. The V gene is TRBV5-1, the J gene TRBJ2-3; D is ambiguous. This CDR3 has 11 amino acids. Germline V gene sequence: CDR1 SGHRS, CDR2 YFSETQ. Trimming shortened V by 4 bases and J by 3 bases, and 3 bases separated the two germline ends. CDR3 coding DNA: TGCGCCAGCAGCCAAACAGATACGCAGTATTTT. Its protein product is CASSQTDTQYF.

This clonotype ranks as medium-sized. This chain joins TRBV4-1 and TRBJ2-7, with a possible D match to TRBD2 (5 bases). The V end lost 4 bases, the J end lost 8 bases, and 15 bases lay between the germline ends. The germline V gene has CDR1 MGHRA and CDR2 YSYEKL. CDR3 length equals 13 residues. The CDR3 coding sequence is TGCGCCAGCAGCCGAGGCCTCGGGGAGAAGCAGTACTTC. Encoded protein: CASSRGLGEKQYF.

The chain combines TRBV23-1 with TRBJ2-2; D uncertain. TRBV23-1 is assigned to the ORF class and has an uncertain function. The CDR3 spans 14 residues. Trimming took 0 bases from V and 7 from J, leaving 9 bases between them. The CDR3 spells CASSQSAENGELFF. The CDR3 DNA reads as TGCGCCAGCAGTCAATCGGCGGAAAACGGGGAGCTGTTTTTT.

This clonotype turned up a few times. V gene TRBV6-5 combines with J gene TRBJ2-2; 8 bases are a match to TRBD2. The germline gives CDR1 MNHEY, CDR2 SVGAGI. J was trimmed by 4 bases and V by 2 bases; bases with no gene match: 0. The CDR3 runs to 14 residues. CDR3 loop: CASSYSGSTGELFF. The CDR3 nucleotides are TGTGCCAGCAGTTACAGCGGGAGCACCGGGGAGCTGTTTTTT.

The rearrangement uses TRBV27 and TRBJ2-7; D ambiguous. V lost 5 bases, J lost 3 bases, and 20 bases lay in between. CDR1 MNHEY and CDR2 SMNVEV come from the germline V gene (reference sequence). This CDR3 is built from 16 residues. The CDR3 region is CASSPTALGPNYEQYF. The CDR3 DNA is TGTGCCAGCAGTCCGACTGCCTTGGGCCCAAACTACGAGCAGTACTTC.

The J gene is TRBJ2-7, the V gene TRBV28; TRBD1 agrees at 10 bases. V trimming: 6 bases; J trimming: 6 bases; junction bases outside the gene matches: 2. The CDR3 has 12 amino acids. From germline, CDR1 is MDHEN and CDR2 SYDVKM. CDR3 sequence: CASSGTGAEQYF. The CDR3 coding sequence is TGTGCCAGCAGCGGGACAGGGGCCGAGCAGTACTTC.

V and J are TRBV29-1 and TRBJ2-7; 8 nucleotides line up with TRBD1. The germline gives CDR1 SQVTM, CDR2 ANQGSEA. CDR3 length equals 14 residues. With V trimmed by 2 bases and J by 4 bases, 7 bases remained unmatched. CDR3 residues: CSVELAGGRYEQYF. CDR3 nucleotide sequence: TGCAGCGTTGAACTCGCAGGGGGCAGATACGAGCAGTACTTC.

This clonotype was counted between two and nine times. The CDR3 sequence: CASSLSRTSISGANVLTF. As DNA, the CDR3 is TGTGCCAGCAGTTTATCGAGGACCTCGATTTCTGGGGCCAACGTCCTGACTTTC. The chain employs TRBV28 and TRBJ2-6; D is unresolved. There are 18 residues in the CDR3. The V end was cut by 1 base, the J end by 1 base, with 14 bases between. CDR1 and CDR2 from the germline V gene are MDHEN and SYDVKM.

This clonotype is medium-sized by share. The CDR3: CASSANRGETQYF. The CDR3 nucleotides are TGTGCCAGCAGCGCAAACAGGGGTGAGACCCAGTACTTC. The chain has TRBV11-2 and TRBJ2-5; 7 bases line up with TRBD1. Germline CDR1 SGHAT, CDR2 FQNNGV. This CDR3 contains 13 residues. Losses at the gene ends were 5 bases for V and 5 bases for J; bases not matched to a gene: 5.